The 11 T cell receptor beta chains below come from one sample, sequenced in a study of blood T cell repertoires in COVID-19. Only in-frame clones appear in the TCRdb table, and some are missing; sequencing was by immunoSEQ multiplex PCR. The table has about 59,000 clones, around 90% seen once; the top ten hold about a fifth. The specimen sequenced was peripheral blood. These receptors originate from an elderly woman with active COVID-19.

The rearrangement links TRBV7-2 to TRBJ2-2; D is undetermined. CDR1 is SGHTA and CDR2 is FQGNSA in the germline V gene. V gave up 4 bases and J gave up 1 base, with 7 bases separating them. This CDR3 has 14 amino acids. The chain's CDR3 is CASSSNRNTGELFF. The CDR3 DNA is TGTGCCAGCAGCTCGAACAGGAACACCGGGGAGCTGTTTTTT.

This chain joins TRBV19 and TRBJ1-1; the D is unclear. CDR1 LNHDA and CDR2 SQIVND come from the germline V gene (reference sequence). This CDR3 contains 11 residues. CDR3 region: CAATKNTEAFF. DNA of the CDR3: TGTGCGGCGACTAAGAACACTGAAGCTTTCTTT.

This clone has only a few counts. This sequence joins TRBV9 and TRBJ2-7; TRBD1 aligns across 8 bases. Trimming took 4 bases from V and 5 from J; bases not matched to a gene: 11. The germline gives CDR1 SGDLS, CDR2 YYNGEE. This CDR3 has 15 residues. The CDR3 sequence is CASSSGTGRIHEQYF. The CDR3, as DNA: TGTGCCAGCAGCTCCGGGACAGGTCGCATCCACGAGCAGTACTTC.

DNA for the CDR3: TGCGCCAGCAGCCAAGATCCGGCAGGGTTTCGTAACACTGAAGCTTTCTTT. It codes for CASSQDPAGFRNTEAFF. This chain links TRBV4-3 with TRBJ1-1, with D possibly matching TRBD1 (5 bases). The CDR3 is 17 residues long. In germline, CDR1 is LGHNA, CDR2 YSLEER. The germline V and J ends were trimmed by 0 bases and 2 bases, with 16 bases remaining between them.

The chain has TRBV28 and TRBJ1-1; D is perhaps TRBD1 (5 bases). CDR3 size: 12 residues. Germline V lookup: CDR1 MDHEN, CDR2 SYDVKM. V gave up 6 bases and J gave up 3 bases, with 8 bases separating them. The CDR3 DNA follows: TGTGCCAGCAGAATACAGGACACTGAAGCTTTCTTT. It yields the protein CASRIQDTEAFF.

This chain joins TRBV5-4 and TRBJ1-5; no firm D call. Germline loops: CDR1 SGHNT, CDR2 YYREEE (reference sequence). Deletions cut 2 bases from V and 3 bases from J, with 9 bases between. The CDR3 extends over 14 amino acids. The CDR3 DNA is TGTGCCAGCAGCTTAGCCGGGTTCAATCAGCCCCAGCATTTT. Protein: CASSLAGFNQPQHF.

The J gene is TRBJ1-4, the V gene TRBV11-1, with D uncertain. Trimming took off 4 bases at V and 4 bases at J, with 10 bases between the two ends. CDR1 and CDR2 (germline): SGHAT, FQDESV (reference sequence). The CDR3 loop spans 14 amino acids. CDR3 protein: CASSSPGFNEKLFF. The CDR3 coding sequence is TGTGCCAGCAGCTCCCCAGGTTTTAATGAAAAACTGTTTTTT.

The chain combines TRBV5-1 with TRBJ2-1, with D maybe TRBD2 (5 bases). This CDR3 is 15 amino acids long. V lost 1 base and J 7 bases, leaving 15 bases between the germline ends. CDR1 SGHRS and CDR2 YFSETQ come from the germline V gene. For the CDR3, the DNA is TGCGCCAGCAGCTTGCTCCCGACTACCAGGAATGAGCAGTTCTTC. It specifies CASSLLPTTRNEQFF.

The V call is TRBV13, the J call TRBJ2-1; 9 positions agree with TRBD2. Unmatched junction bases numbered 13, after V lost 5 bases and J lost 11 bases. The CDR3 spans 15 residues. Germline V lookup: CDR1 PRHDT, CDR2 FYEKMQ (reference sequence). The CDR3 DNA is TGTGCCAGCAGCGTGGGCGGGGGGGCGACAATGAAGCAGTTCTTC. This codes for CASSVGGGATMKQFF.

V gene TRBV10-3 combines with J gene TRBJ2-3, with 13 positions matching TRBD2. This CDR3 has 18 residues. Germline CDR1 is ENHRY and CDR2 is SYGVKD. The J segment lost 2 bases and the V segment lost 10 bases, leaving 15 bases of the junction unmatched. CDR3 DNA: TGTGCCACCGAAACCCGACTAGCGGGGGGTTTTTACACAGATACGCAGTATTTT. Translating gives CATETRLAGGFYTDTQYF.

This rearrangement joins TRBV7-6 to TRBJ2-1, with TRBD2 matching over 7 bases. Trimming cost V 5 bases and J 7 bases; bases outside gene matches: 8. Germline V CDR1 and CDR2: SGHVS, FNYEAQ. This CDR3 spans 14 amino acids. The CDR3 DNA reads as TGTGCCAGCAGCCCCCGGGACTACTATAATGAGCAGTTCTTC. This sequence encodes CASSPRDYYNEQFF.